The 12 T cell receptor beta chains below all came from one sample that was sequenced in a study of blood T cell repertoires in COVID-19. The repertoire was sequenced with immunoSEQ multiplex PCR; TCRdb's copy has only in-frame clones and lacks some. In the table there are some 250,000 clones, 84% of which are singletons. Sequenced: peripheral blood. The receptors derive from a man between 60 and 75 years old with acute or convalescent COVID-19.

This clone was counted a few times. The chain combines TRBV10-3 with TRBJ1-5, with 7 bases matching TRBD1. The CDR3 extends over 14 amino acids. The germline V gene encodes CDR1 ENHRY and CDR2 SYGVKD. The V and J ends lost 3 bases and 1 base, in that order; junction bases with no gene match: 0. The CDR3 reads CAISDRGSNQPQHF. DNA of the CDR3: TGTGCCATCAGTGACAGGGGGAGCAATCAGCCCCAGCATTTT.

This clone has a handful of counts. The V and J genes are TRBV7-3 and TRBJ2-1, with 11 bases lining up with TRBD2. Germline V gene sequence: CDR1 SGHTA, CDR2 FQGTGA. The trim removed 1 base at V and 6 bases at J, leaving 5 bases unmatched. CDR3 length equals 16 residues. CDR3 sequence reads: CASSLSPSGGLNEQFF. The CDR3 bases are TGTGCCAGCAGCTTAAGCCCTAGCGGGGGGCTCAATGAGCAGTTCTTC. Full variable domain (rest looked up from reference TRBV7-3 and TRBJ2-1): GAGVSQTPSNKVTEKGKYVELRCDPISGHTALYWYRQSLGQGPEFLIYFQGTGAADDSGLPNDRFFAVRPEGSVSTLKIQRTERGDSAVYLCASSLSPSGGLNEQFFGPGTRLTVL.

This clone was detected only once. The rearrangement links TRBV6-1 to TRBJ1-6; D gene ambiguous. CDR3 length: 16 residues. Per the germline V gene, CDR1 is MNHNS and CDR2 is SASEGT. Between the trimmed V and J ends, which lost 2 bases and 6 bases, there was a span of 14 bases. CDR3 sequence reads: CASSERPAGGNSPLHF. The DNA of the CDR3 is TGTGCCAGCAGTGAAAGGCCCGCGGGAGGTAATTCACCCCTCCACTTT.

V usage is TRBV7-8 and J usage is TRBJ2-5, with D uncertain. The CDR3 spans 15 residues. V was cut by 5 bases and J by 1 base, with 14 bases left in between. Per germline, CDR1 SGHVS and CDR2 FQNEAQ. In DNA, the CDR3 is TGTGCCAGCAGCCTAGGGAACAGAGCCCAAGAGACCCAGTACTTC. It translates to CASSLGNRAQETQYF.

The J gene is TRBJ1-1, the V gene TRBV6-6; D unclear. Germline-derived CDR1 and CDR2 are MNHNY and SVGAGI (reference sequence). Trimming removed 6 bases from V and 9 bases from J, with 20 bases in between. The CDR3 is made up of 14 amino acids. The DNA for the CDR3 is TGTGCCAGCAGCTTACTCGAAGGGTCGGGGAAAGCTTTCTTT. Its protein product is CASSLLEGSGKAFF.

The chain carries TRBV4-1 and TRBJ2-1; the D is unclear. The CDR3 is made up of 15 amino acids. Germline-derived CDR1 and CDR2 are MGHRA and YSYEKL. V was shortened by 1 base and J by 8 bases, with 15 bases between the two germline ends. The CDR3 region has the DNA TGCGCCAGCAGCCAAGGCCCCGACGGGTACGATGAGCAGTTCTTC. Translation gives CASSQGPDGYDEQFF.

This sequence joins TRBV28 and TRBJ2-1, with 8 bases aligning to TRBD2. V lost 5 bases to trimming and J lost 10 bases; unmatched junction nucleotides: 16. The germline V gene encodes CDR1 MDHEN and CDR2 SYDVKM. The CDR3 consists of 16 residues. As DNA, the CDR3 is TGTGCCAGCAGTCCGATTCGGGAGGGCCACTTTATAGAGCAGTTCTTC. It specifies CASSPIREGHFIEQFF.

The rearrangement uses TRBV10-3 and TRBJ2-3, with 8 bases fitting TRBD2. Per germline, CDR1 ENHRY and CDR2 SYGVKD. The V gene end was trimmed by 2 bases and the J gene end by 5 bases; junction bases not matched to a gene: 6. The CDR3 runs 15 residues. CDR3 amino acids: CAISEREGQRDTQYF. The CDR3 coding sequence is TGTGCCATCAGTGAGCGGGAGGGCCAGAGAGATACGCAGTATTTT.

This clone was counted only a few times. The chain links TRBV9 to TRBJ1-4; D is unclear. The length of the CDR3 is 18 residues. V lost 0 bases, J lost 0 bases, and 15 bases lay in between. Germline-derived CDR1 and CDR2 are SGDLS and YYNGEE. The CDR3, as DNA: TGTGCCAGCAGCGTAGGACCGAGACACCGAGCAACTAATGAAAAACTGTTTTTT. Its protein product is CASSVGPRHRATNEKLFF.

CDR3 loop: CASSLEQGKDGYTF. CDR3 DNA: TGTGCCAGCAGCTTAGAACAGGGGAAGGATGGCTACACCTTC. The chain is built from TRBV7-9 and TRBJ1-2, with 7 bases matching TRBD1. Germline-derived CDR1 and CDR2 are SEHNR and FQNEAQ (reference sequence). The V and J ends lost 1 base and 6 bases, in that order; junction bases with no gene match: 5. CDR3 length: 14 amino acids.

V gene TRBV28 combines with J gene TRBJ1-5; no definite D call. The CDR3 is made up of 15 amino acids. Germline loops: CDR1 MDHEN, CDR2 SYDVKM. Trimming removed 3 bases at V and 1 base at J, with 10 bases between. DNA for the CDR3: TGTGCCAGCAGTTTCCAGGCCAGGAGCAATCAGCCCCAGCATTTT. It translates to CASSFQARSNQPQHF.

This clone was counted a few times. V gene TRBV2 combines with J gene TRBJ2-2; 7 bases agree with TRBD2. CDR3 length equals 15 residues. The V gene end was trimmed by 5 bases and the J gene end by 6 bases; junction bases not matched to a gene: 9. Germline loops: CDR1 SNHLY, CDR2 FYNNEI. Here the CDR3 reads CASSPFLTSSGELFF. In nucleotides, the CDR3 is TGTGCCAGCAGTCCTTTCCTGACTAGCTCCGGGGAGCTGTTTTTT.